The count of the clone carrying this T cell receptor (beta chain) is one. Its antigen is undetermined. Using immunoSEQ multiplex PCR, the repertoire was profiled, and TCRdb retains in-frame clones only, with some absent. The sample has roughly 130,000 clones, around 90% seen once. The CDR3 has 15 amino acids. The V gene's germline CDR1 is MDHEN and CDR2 SYDVKM. V lost 5 bases, J lost 2 bases, and 16 bases lay in between. This sample was included in a study of T cell responses to AZD1222 COVID-19 vaccine. Study-wide results and caveats: Repertoires in all cases were sampled only once the peak T cell response had passed.

The sample was peripheral blood, taken on day 0 of AZD1222 vaccination. The TCR comes from an adult in good health. The chain employs TRBV28 and TRBJ2-7; D tentatively reads TRBD1 or TRBD2 (6 bases each). CDR3 sequence: CASSPPSAGAYEQYF. The CDR3, as DNA: TGTGCCAGCAGTCCCCCTAGCGCAGGGGCCTACGAGCAGTACTTC.